This T cell receptor (beta chain) appears in the sequencing data of a study of blood T cells in healthy people across ages. To note about this clonotype: What it binds is unknown. A read error may be the cause here, since a much bigger clone is one base away.

Germline CDR1 SGHTA, CDR2 FQGNSA. This CDR3 region has 16 residues. Sample-barcoded 5' priming and a J-beta primer mix drove a second PCR of about 6 to 12 cycles. TCRdb re-analysed the 5' RACE reads in MiXCR, keeping a single row per CDR3 protein. This table has about 930,000 distinct CDR3 sequences, 25% to 35% appearing once. Study findings and constraints: Both naive CD4+ cell counts and diversity were greater in long-lived donors than in aged donors.

The data also belong to a second study, concerning T cells of mothers and their children. In that study: Reads recorded for TCR beta CDR3 numbered over 8 million per mother and roughly 3 million per child. The analysis detected no persistent microchimeric T cell clones.

The specimen was blood. This chain joins TRBV7-2 and TRBJ1-5; no clear D. This receptor was obtained from a woman in her 40s in good health. The CDR3 here is CASSLDSSYSDQPQHF. CDR3 DNA: TGTGCCAGCAGCTTAGACAGCAGTTATAGCGATCAGCCCCAGCATTTT.